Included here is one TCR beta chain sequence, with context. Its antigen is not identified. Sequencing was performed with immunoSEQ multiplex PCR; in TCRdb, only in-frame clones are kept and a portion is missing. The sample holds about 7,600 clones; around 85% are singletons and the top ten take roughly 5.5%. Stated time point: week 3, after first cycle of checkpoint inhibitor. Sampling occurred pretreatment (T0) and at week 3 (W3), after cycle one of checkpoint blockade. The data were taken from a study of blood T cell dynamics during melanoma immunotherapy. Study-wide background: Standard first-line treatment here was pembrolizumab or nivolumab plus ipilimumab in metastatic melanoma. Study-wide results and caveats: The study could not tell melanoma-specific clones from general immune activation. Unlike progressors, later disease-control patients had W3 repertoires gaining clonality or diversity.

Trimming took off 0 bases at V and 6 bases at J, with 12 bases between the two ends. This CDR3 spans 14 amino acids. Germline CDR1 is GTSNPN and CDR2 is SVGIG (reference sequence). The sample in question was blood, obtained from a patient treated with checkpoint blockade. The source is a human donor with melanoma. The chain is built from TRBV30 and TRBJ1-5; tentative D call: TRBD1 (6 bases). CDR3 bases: TGTGCCTGGAGTGTTAGGGGGGGCCCTCAGCCCCAGCATTTT. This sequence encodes CAWSVRGGPQPQHF.